One and the same sample provided the 17 T cell receptor beta chains below, sequenced in a study of T-cell reconstitution after alpha-beta-depleted transplantation in children. Unique molecular identifiers were incorporated during preparation of the TCRbeta library. TCRdb redid the calling of the PCR reads with MiXCR, one entry per CDR3 protein. The sample holds nearly 200,000 distinct CDR3 sequences, roughly 6.3% seen once. Specimen: PBMCs, collected before TCRalphabeta/CD19-depleted stem cell transplant. The receptors stem from a girl less than two years old with combined immunodeficiency, due to receive a stem cell transplant.

This clonotype showed up many times. V gene TRBV6-6 combines with J gene TRBJ1-1, with a weak D call TRBD1 (6 bases). Germline CDR1 is MNHNY and CDR2 is SVGAGI (reference sequence). The CDR3 loop spans 12 amino acids. Trimming removed 0 bases at V and 11 bases at J, with 10 bases between. In DNA, the CDR3 is TGTGCCAGCAGTTACTCGGCAGGGGATGCTTTCTTT. This codes for CASSYSAGDAFF.

In its sample, this clonotype was seen many times. The chain joins TRBV4-2 to TRBJ2-7; 8 bases fit TRBD2. Losses at the gene ends were 4 bases for V and 1 base for J; bases not matched to a gene: 6. Germline values: CDR1 LGHNA, CDR2 YNFKEQ. This CDR3 comprises 15 residues. The CDR3 protein is CASSPRLARSYEQYF. The CDR3 nucleotides read TGTGCCAGCAGCCCCAGACTAGCGAGATCCTACGAGCAGTACTTC.

This clonotype has a handful of counts. The V call is TRBV12-3 or TRBV12-4, the J call TRBJ2-7; TRBD2 matches at 7 bases. This CDR3 is 14 amino acids long. J was trimmed by 5 bases and V by 6 bases; bases with no gene match: 10. This CDR3 reads CASSLTRTSDEQYF. The CDR3 DNA reads as TGTGCCAGCAGCCTAACGCGGACTAGTGACGAGCAGTACTTC.

This clonotype was seen many times. The chain joins TRBV7-9 to TRBJ2-1; 9 nucleotides align to TRBD2. The V gene's germline CDR1 is SEHNR and CDR2 FQNEAQ (reference sequence). The CDR3 is made up of 15 amino acids. The V and J ends lost 2 bases and 2 bases, in that order; junction bases with no gene match: 1. In DNA, the CDR3 is TGTGCCAGCAGCTTACTAGCGGGGCCCTACAATGAGCAGTTCTTC. Amino acid sequence: CASSLLAGPYNEQFF.

This clonotype has a handful of counts. V gene TRBV2 combines with J gene TRBJ1-4; the D is unclear. This CDR3 spans 13 amino acids. Trimming took 7 bases from V and 8 from J, leaving 14 bases between them. Germline lookup yields CDR1 SNHLY and CDR2 FYNNEI. CDR3 in amino acids: CASIVGLNEKLFF. CDR3 sequence (DNA): TGTGCCAGCATCGTGGGGTTGAACGAAAAACTGTTTTTT.

This clonotype occurred many times. V gene TRBV20-1 combines with J gene TRBJ1-1; no firm D call. The ends were cut back, 0 bases at V and 1 base at J, with 9 bases in the middle. Germline assignment: CDR1 DFQATT and CDR2 SNEGSKA (reference sequence). This CDR3 region has 14 residues. The CDR3 region has the DNA TGCAGTGCTAGAGAAAACTATTGGAACACTGAAGCTTTCTTT. Residues: CSARENYWNTEAFF.

This clonotype was seen at least ten times. V is TRBV3-1 and J is TRBJ2-4; 10 bases align to TRBD2. V lost 4 bases, J lost 4 bases, and 10 bases stayed unmatched. The germline CDR1 and CDR2 sequences are LGHDT and YNNKEL (reference sequence). The CDR3 consists of 17 residues. The CDR3 bases are TGTGCCAGCAGCCTCGGACTAGCGGTCATGGGGAAAAACATTCAGTACTTC. It specifies CASSLGLAVMGKNIQYF.

This clonotype was recorded many times. V gene TRBV5-1 combines with J gene TRBJ2-7; no clear D. The CDR3 covers 14 residues. Germline-derived CDR1 and CDR2 are SGHRS and YFSETQ. Trimming pared 3 bases from V and 0 bases from J, leaving 10 bases between. CDR3 sequence reads: CASSWSRSSYEQYF. In DNA, the CDR3 is TGCGCCAGCAGCTGGTCCCGGAGCTCCTACGAGCAGTACTTC.

There are many counts of this clonotype. The chain is built from TRBV20-1 and TRBJ2-5; the match to TRBD1 covers 8 bases. Trimming at V came to 5 bases and at J to 5 bases, leaving 16 bases not matched to a gene. CDR3 size: 16 residues. Germline V CDR1 and CDR2: DFQATT, SNEGSKA (reference sequence). The CDR3 sequence is CSAWVASGGGVETQYF. In DNA form, the CDR3 reads TGCAGTGCTTGGGTAGCTTCAGGGGGCGGTGTGGAGACCCAGTACTTC.

This clonotype has ten or more counts. The chain combines TRBV4-1 with TRBJ2-7, with 11 bases that match TRBD2. Germline values: CDR1 MGHRA, CDR2 YSYEKL. The CDR3 runs to 15 residues. J lost 5 bases, V lost 1 base, and 4 bases had no gene match. The CDR3 loop is CASSQVTSGSHEQYF. The CDR3 coding sequence is TGCGCCAGCAGCCAAGTAACTAGCGGGAGTCACGAGCAGTACTTC.

V usage is TRBV30 and J usage is TRBJ2-7; TRBD1 might be the D (5 bases). There are 13 residues in the CDR3. Germline CDR1 reads GTSNPN; CDR2 reads SVGIG (reference sequence). Trimming removed 1 base from V and 3 bases from J, with 10 bases in between. Here the CDR3 reads CAWSEGMRYEQYF. CDR3 DNA sequence: TGTGCCTGGAGTGAGGGGATGCGCTACGAGCAGTACTTC.

There are many counts of this clonotype. This chain uses TRBV28 with TRBJ2-5; tentatively, D is TRBD2 (5 bases). The germline CDR1 and CDR2 sequences are MDHEN and SYDVKM. V gave up 6 bases and J gave up 1 base, with 18 bases separating them. The CDR3 has 16 amino acids. The CDR3 loop is CASRSRPTRLQETQYF. The CDR3 DNA reads TGTGCCAGCAGATCTCGCCCAACTAGACTCCAAGAGACCCAGTACTTC.

This clonotype was seen a few times. The chain couples TRBV16 to TRBJ2-7; D remains unclear. V lost 4 bases to trimming and J lost 9 bases, with 10 bases between them. The CDR3 loop spans 11 amino acids. CDR1 and CDR2 (germline): KGHSY, FQNENV. In DNA, the CDR3 is TGTGCCAGCAGCCCTGCCATCGGGCAGTACTTC. As protein: CASSPAIGQYF.

The table lists this clonotype with many counts. The V call is TRBV10-3, the J call TRBJ2-5, with 13 bases identical to TRBD2. V trimming: 0 bases; J trimming: 1 base; junction bases outside the gene matches: 2. The CDR3 length is 17 residues. Germline lookup yields CDR1 ENHRY and CDR2 SYGVKD. The CDR3 region is CAISESRLAGGQETQYF. Written as DNA, the CDR3 is TGTGCCATCAGTGAGTCCCGACTAGCGGGGGGCCAAGAGACCCAGTACTTC.

There are many counts of this clonotype. The rearrangement uses TRBV5-1 and TRBJ2-1, with TRBD2 identical over 7 bases. Germline CDR1 reads SGHRS; CDR2 reads YFSETQ. The CDR3 contains 14 residues. Unmatched junction bases numbered 5, after V lost 4 bases and J lost 4 bases. The CDR3 loop reads CASSISGNYNEQFF. DNA for the CDR3: TGCGCCAGCAGCATAAGCGGGAATTACAATGAGCAGTTCTTC.

This clonotype was counted many times. V gene TRBV6-9 combines with J gene TRBJ1-5; D not certain. The CDR3 has 15 residues. Trimming left V 8 bases short and J 5 bases short, with 19 bases between. Per the germline V gene, CDR1 is MNHGY and CDR2 is SVAAGI. This CDR3 reads CASATLPLRDQPQHF. The CDR3, as DNA: TGTGCCAGCGCTACACTACCCCTGCGGGATCAGCCCCAGCATTTT.

There are many counts of this clonotype. CDR3 residues: CASSILGLEELFF. Here the CDR3 DNA reads TGTGCCAGCAGCATCCTTGGTTTAGAGGAGCTGTTTTTT. The rearrangement joins TRBV12-3 or TRBV12-4 to TRBJ2-2; no clear D gene. There are 13 residues in the CDR3. Trimming stripped 6 bases from V and 10 bases from J, with 15 bases between.